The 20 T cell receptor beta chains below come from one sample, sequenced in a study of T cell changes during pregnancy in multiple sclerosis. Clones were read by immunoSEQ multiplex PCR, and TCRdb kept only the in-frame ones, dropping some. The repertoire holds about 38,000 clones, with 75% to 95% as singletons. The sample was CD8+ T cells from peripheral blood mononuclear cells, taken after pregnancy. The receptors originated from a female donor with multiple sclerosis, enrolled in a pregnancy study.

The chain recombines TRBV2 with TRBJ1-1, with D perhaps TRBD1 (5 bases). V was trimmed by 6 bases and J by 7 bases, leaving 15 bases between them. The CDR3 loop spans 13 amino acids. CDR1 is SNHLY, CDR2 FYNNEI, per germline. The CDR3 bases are TGTGCCAGCAGCTTTCGGGGGTGGGATGAAGCTTTCTTT. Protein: CASSFRGWDEAFF. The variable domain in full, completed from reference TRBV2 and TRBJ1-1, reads EPEVTQTPSHQVTQMGQEVILRCVPISNHLYFYWYRQILGQKVEFLVSFYNNEISEKSEIFDDQFSVERPDGSNFTLKIRSTKLEDSAMYFCASSFRGWDEAFFGQGTRLTVV.

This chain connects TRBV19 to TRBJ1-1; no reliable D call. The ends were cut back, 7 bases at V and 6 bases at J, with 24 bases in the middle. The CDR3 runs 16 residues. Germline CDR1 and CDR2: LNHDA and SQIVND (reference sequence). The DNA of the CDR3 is TGTGCCAGTACCAATGGGCGGGTCCTTCAAGCGGCTGAAGCTTTCTTT. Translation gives CASTNGRVLQAAEAFF. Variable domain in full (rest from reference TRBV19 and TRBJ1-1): DGGITQSPKYLFRKEGQNVTLSCEQNLNHDAMYWYRQDPGQGLRLIYYSQIVNDFQKGDIAEGYSVSREKKESFPLTVTSAQKNPTAFYLCASTNGRVLQAAEAFFGQGTRLTVV.

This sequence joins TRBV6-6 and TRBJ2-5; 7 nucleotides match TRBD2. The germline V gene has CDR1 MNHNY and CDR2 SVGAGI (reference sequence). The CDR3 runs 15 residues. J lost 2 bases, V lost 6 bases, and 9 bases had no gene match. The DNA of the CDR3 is TGTGCCAGCAGCCTATGGGCGGGAGCTCAAGAGACCCAGTACTTC. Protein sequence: CASSLWAGAQETQYF.

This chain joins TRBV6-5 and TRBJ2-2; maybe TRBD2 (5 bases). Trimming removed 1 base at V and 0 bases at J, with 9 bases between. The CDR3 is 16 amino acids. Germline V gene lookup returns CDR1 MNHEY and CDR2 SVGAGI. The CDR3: CASSYLEEANTGELFF. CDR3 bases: TGTGCCAGCAGTTACTTGGAGGAGGCGAACACCGGGGAGCTGTTTTTT.

Here the CDR3 DNA reads TGTGCCAGTACCAGGGGGTTCAATCAGCCCCAGCATTTT. Translated: CASTRGFNQPQHF. This chain connects TRBV19 to TRBJ1-5; 7 positions agree with TRBD1. CDR1 LNHDA and CDR2 SQIVND come from the germline V gene (reference sequence). J lost 3 bases, V lost 7 bases, and 3 bases had no gene match. The CDR3 is 13 amino acids.

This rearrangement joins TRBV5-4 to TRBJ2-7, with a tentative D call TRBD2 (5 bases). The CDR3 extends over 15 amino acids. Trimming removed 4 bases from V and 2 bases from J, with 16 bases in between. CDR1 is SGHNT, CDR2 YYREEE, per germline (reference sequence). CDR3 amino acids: CASSDRTDSPYEQYF. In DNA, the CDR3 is TGTGCCAGCAGCGACCGGACGGACTCACCCTACGAGCAGTACTTC.

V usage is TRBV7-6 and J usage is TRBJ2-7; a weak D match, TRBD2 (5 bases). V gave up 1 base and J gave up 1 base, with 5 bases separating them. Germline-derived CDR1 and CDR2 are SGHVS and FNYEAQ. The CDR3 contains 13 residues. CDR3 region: CASSLGRSYEQYF. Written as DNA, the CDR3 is TGTGCCAGCAGCTTAGGGAGGTCCTACGAGCAGTACTTC.

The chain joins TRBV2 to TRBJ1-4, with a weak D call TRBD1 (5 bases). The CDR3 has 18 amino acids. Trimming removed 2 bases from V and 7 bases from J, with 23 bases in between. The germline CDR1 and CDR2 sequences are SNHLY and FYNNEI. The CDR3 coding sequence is TGTGCCAGCAGTGAATACGGCCAGGGAAGACTTAGTAGTGAAAAACTGTTTTTT. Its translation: CASSEYGQGRLSSEKLFF.

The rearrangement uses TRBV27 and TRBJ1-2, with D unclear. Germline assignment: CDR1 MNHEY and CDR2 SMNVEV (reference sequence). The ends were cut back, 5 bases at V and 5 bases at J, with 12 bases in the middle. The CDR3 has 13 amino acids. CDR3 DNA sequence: TGTGCCAGCAGTGGCGGCGGAGGGTATGGCTACACCTTC. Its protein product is CASSGGGGYGYTF.

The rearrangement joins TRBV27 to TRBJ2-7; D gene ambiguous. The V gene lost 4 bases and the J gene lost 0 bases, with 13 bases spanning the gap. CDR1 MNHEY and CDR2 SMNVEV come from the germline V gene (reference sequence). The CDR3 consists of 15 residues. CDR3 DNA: TGTGCCAGCAGTTCCAACAGCATAAGCTCCTACGAGCAGTACTTC. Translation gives CASSSNSISSYEQYF.

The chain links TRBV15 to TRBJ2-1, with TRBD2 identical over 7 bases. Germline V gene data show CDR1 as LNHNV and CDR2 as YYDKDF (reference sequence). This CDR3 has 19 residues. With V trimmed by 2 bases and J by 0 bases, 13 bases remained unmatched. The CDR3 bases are TGTGCCACCAGCAGACGACGGGCCGAACTAGCGATCTCCTACAATGAGCAGTTCTTC. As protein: CATSRRRAELAISYNEQFF.

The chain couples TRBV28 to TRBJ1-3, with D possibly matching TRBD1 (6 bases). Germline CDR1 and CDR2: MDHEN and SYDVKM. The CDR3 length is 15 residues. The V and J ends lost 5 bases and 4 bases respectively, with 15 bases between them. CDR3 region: CASSTGTLAGNTIYF. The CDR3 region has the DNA TGTGCCAGCAGTACAGGGACACTGGCAGGAAACACCATATATTTT.

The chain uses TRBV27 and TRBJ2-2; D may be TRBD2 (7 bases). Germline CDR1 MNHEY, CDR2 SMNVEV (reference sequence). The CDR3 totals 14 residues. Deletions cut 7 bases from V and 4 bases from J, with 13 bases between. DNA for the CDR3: TGTGCCAGCATCCCCGGGGGGCCCACCGGGGAGCTGTTTTTT. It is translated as CASIPGGPTGELFF.

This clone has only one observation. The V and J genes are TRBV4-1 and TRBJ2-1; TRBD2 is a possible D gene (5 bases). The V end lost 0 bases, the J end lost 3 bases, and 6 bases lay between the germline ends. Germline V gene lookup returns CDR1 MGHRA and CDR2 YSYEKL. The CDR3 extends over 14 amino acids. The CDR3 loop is CASSQDTSYNEQFF. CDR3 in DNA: TGCGCCAGCAGCCAAGATACTAGCTACAATGAGCAGTTCTTC.

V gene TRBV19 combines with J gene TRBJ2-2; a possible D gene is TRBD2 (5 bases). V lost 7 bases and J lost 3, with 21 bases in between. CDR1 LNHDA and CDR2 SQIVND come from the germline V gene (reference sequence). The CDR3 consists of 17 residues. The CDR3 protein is CASIPPGRGEDTGELFF. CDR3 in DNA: TGTGCCAGTATCCCCCCCGGTCGGGGAGAAGACACCGGGGAGCTGTTTTTT. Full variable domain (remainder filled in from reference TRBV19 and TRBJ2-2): DGGITQSPKYLFRKEGQNVTLSCEQNLNHDAMYWYRQDPGQGLRLIYYSQIVNDFQKGDIAEGYSVSREKKESFPLTVTSAQKNPTAFYLCASIPPGRGEDTGELFFGEGSRLTVL.

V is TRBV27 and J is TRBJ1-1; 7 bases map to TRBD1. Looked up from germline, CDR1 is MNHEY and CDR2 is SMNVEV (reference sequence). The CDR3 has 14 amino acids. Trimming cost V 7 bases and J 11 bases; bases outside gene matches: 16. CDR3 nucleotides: TGTGCCAGCAATCCAGGGGGGACCCCCCGTGAGGCTTTCTTT. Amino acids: CASNPGGTPREAFF.

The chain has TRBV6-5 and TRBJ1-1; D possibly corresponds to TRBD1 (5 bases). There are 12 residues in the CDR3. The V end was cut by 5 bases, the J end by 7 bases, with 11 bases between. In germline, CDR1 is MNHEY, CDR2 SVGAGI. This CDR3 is CASSPEGVEAFF. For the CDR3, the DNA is TGTGCCAGCAGTCCAGAAGGGGTTGAAGCTTTCTTT.

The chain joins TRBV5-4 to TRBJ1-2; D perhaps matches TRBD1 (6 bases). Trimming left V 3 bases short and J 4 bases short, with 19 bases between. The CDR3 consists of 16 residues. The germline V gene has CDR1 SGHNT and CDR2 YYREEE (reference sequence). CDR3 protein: CASSSYQSRGSYGYTF. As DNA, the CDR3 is TGTGCCAGCAGCTCGTACCAATCCAGGGGAAGCTATGGCTACACCTTC.

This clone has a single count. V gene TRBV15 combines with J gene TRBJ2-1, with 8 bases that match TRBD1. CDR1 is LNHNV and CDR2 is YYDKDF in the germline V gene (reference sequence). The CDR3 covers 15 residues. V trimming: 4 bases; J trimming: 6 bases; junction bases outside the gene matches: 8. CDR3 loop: CATSIGQGAINEQFF. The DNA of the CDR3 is TGTGCCACCAGCATCGGTCAGGGGGCAATCAATGAGCAGTTCTTC. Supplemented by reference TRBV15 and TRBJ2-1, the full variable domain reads DAMVIQNPRYQVTQFGKPVTLSCSQTLNHNVMYWYQQKSSQAPKLLFHYYDKDFNNEADTPDNFQSRRPNTSFCFLDIRSPGLGDTAMYLCATSIGQGAINEQFFGPGTRLTVL.

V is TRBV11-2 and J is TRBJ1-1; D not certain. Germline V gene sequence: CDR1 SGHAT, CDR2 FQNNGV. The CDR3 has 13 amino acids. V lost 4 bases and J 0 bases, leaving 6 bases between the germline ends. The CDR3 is CASSSLMNTEAFF. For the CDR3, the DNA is TGTGCCAGCAGCTCACTGATGAACACTGAAGCTTTCTTT.